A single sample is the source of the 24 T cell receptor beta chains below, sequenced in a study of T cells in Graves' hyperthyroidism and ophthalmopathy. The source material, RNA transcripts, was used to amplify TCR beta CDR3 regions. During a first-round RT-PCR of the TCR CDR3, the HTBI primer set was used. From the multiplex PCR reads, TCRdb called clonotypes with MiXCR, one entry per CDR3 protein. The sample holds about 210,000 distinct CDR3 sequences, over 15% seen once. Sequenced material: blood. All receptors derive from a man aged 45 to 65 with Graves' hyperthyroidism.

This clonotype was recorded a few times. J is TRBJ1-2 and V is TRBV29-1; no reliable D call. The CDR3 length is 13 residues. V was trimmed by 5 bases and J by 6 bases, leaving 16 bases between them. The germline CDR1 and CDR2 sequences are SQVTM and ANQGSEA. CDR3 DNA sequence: TGCAGCGTTTTCCAGGATTTTTTGAATGGCTACACCTTC. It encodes CSVFQDFLNGYTF.

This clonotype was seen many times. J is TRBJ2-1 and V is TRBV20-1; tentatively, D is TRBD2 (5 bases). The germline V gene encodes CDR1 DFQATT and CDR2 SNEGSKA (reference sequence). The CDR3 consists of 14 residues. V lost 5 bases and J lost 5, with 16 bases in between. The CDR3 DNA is TGCAGTGCTCCGCCGGGCGGGTCCGACAATGAGCAGTTCTTC. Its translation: CSAPPGGSDNEQFF.

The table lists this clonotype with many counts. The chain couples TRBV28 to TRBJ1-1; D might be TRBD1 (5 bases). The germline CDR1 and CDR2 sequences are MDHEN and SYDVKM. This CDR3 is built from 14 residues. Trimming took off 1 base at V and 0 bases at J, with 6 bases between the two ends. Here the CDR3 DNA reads TGTGCCAGCAGTTTATCAGGGTTGAACACTGAAGCTTTCTTT. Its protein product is CASSLSGLNTEAFF.

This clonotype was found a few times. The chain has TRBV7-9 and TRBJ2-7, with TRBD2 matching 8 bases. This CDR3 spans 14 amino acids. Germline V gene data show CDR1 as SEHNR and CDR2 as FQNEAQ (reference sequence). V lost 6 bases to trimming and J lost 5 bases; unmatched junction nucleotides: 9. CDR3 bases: TGTGCCAGCAGTTTGACAGCGGGAGTCCACGAGCAGTACTTC. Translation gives CASSLTAGVHEQYF.

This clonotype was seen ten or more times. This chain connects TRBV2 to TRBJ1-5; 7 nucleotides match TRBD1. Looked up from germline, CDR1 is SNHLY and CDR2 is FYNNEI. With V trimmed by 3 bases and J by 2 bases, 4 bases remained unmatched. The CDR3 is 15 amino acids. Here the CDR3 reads CASSDDRAGNQPQHF. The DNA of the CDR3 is TGTGCCAGCAGTGATGACAGGGCCGGCAATCAGCCCCAGCATTTT.

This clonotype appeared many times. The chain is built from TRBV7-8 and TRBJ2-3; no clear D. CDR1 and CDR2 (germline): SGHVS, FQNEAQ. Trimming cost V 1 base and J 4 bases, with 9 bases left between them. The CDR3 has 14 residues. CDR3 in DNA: TGTGCCAGCAGCTTAGTGGAGATGGCAGATACGCAGTATTTT. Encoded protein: CASSLVEMADTQYF. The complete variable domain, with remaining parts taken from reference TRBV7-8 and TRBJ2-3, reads GAGVSQSPRYKVAKRGQDVALRCDPISGHVSLFWYQQALGQGPEFLTYFQNEAQLDKSGLPSDRFFAERPEGSVSTLKIQRTQQEDSAVYLCASSLVEMADTQYFGPGTRLTVL.

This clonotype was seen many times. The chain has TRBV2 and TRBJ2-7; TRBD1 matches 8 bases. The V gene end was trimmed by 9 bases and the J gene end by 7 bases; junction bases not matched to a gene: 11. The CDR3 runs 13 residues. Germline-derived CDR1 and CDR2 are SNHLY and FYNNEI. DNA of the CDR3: TGTGCCAGTAAGGACAGGGCAGTGGGGGAGCAGTACTTC. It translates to CASKDRAVGEQYF.

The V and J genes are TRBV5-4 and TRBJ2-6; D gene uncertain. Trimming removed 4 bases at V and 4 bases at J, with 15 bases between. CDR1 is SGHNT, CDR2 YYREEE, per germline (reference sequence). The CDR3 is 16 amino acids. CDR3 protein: CASSPTSQTGANVLTF. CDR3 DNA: TGTGCCAGCAGCCCAACATCTCAGACCGGGGCCAACGTCCTGACTTTC.

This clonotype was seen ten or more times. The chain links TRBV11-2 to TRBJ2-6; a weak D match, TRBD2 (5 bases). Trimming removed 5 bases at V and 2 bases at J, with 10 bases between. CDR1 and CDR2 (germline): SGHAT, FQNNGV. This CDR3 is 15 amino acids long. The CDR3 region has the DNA TGTGCCAGCAGCCCCTGGCGGGCTGGGGCCAACGTCCTGACTTTC. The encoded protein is CASSPWRAGANVLTF.

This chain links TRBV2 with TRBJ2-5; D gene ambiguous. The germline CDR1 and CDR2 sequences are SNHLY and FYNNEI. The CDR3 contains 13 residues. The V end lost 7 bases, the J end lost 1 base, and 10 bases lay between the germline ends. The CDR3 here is CASIREVQETQYF. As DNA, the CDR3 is TGTGCCAGCATACGCGAGGTCCAAGAGACCCAGTACTTC. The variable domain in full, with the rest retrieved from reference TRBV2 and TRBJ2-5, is EPEVTQTPSHQVTQMGQEVILRCVPISNHLYFYWYRQILGQKVEFLVSFYNNEISEKSEIFDDQFSVERPDGSNFTLKIRSTKLEDSAMYFCASIREVQETQYFGPGTRLLVL.

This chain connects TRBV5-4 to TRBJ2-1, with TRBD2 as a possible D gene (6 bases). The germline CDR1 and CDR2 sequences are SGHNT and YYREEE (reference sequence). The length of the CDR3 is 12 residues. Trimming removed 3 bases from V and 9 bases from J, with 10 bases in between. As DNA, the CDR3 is TGTGCCAGCAGCTCGAGCGGGCTTGAGCAGTTCTTC. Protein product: CASSSSGLEQFF.

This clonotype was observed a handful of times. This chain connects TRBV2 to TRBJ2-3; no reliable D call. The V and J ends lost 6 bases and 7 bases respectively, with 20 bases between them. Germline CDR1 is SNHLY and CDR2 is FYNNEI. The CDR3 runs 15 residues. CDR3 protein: CASSDNPRLGNTQYF. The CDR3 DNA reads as TGTGCCAGCAGCGATAACCCGCGTTTGGGAAATACGCAGTATTTT.

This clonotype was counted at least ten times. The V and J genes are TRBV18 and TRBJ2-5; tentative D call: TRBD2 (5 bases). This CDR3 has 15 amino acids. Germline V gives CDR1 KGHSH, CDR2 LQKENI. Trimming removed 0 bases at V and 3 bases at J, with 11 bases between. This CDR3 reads CASSPPAGSKETQYF. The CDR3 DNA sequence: TGTGCCAGCTCACCACCGGCGGGCAGCAAAGAGACCCAGTACTTC.

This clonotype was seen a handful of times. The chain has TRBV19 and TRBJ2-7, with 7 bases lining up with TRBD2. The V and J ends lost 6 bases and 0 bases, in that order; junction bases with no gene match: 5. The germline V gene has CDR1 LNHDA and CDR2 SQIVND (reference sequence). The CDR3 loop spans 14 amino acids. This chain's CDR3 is CASSLAVTSYEQYF. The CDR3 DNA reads TGTGCCAGTAGCCTAGCGGTTACCTCCTACGAGCAGTACTTC.

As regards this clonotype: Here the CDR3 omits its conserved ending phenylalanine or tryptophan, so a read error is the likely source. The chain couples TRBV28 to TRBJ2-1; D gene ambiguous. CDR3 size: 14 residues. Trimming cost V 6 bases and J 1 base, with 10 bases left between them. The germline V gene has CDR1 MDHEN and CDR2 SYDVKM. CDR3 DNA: TGTGCCAGCAGCGATAGCTATTCCTACAATGAGCAGTTCCTC. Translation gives CASSDSYSYNEQFL.

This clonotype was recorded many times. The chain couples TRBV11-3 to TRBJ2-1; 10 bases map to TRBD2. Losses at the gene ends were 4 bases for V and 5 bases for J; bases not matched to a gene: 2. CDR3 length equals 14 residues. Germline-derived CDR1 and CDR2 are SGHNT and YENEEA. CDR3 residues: CASSWTSGNNEQFF. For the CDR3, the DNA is TGTGCCAGCAGCTGGACTAGCGGAAACAATGAGCAGTTCTTC.

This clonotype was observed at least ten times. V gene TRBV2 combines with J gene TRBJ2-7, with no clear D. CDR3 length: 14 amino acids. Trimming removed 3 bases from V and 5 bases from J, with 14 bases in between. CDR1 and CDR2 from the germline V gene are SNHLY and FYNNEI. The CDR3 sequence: CASSDPQGNNEQYF. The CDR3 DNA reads TGTGCCAGCAGTGATCCCCAAGGGAACAACGAGCAGTACTTC. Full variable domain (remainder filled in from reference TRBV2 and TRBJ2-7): EPEVTQTPSHQVTQMGQEVILRCVPISNHLYFYWYRQILGQKVEFLVSFYNNEISEKSEIFDDQFSVERPDGSNFTLKIRSTKLEDSAMYFCASSDPQGNNEQYFGPGTRLTVT.

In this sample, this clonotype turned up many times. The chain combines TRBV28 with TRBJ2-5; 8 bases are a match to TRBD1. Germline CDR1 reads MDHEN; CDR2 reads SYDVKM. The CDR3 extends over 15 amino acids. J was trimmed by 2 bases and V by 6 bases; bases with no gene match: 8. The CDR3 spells CASSLRRGRQETQYF. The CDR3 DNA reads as TGTGCCAGCAGCTTGCGCAGGGGGCGTCAAGAGACCCAGTACTTC.

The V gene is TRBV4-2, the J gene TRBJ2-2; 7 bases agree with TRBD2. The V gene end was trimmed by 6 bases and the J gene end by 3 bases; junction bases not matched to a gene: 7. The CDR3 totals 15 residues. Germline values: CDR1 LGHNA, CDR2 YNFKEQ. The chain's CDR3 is CASSLKRGYTGELFF. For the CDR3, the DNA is TGTGCCAGCAGTCTGAAGCGGGGATACACCGGGGAGCTGTTTTTT.

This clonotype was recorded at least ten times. The CDR3 sequence is CASSLSGSGSSYNEQFF. The CDR3 DNA follows: TGTGCCAGCAGTCTGAGTGGCAGCGGGAGTTCCTACAATGAGCAGTTCTTC. The chain employs TRBV7-3 and TRBJ2-1, with 8 bases identical to TRBD2. The trim removed 6 bases at V and 1 base at J, leaving 11 bases unmatched. The CDR3 has 17 amino acids. The germline CDR1 and CDR2 sequences are SGHTA and FQGTGA.

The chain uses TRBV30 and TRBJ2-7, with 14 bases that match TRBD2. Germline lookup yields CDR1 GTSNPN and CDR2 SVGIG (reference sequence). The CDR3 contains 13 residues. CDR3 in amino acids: CAWGLAGAYEQYF. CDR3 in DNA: TGTGCTTGGGGACTAGCGGGAGCCTACGAGCAGTACTTC.

This CDR3 is CSARDRDSGIRYNEQFF. DNA of the CDR3: TGCAGTGCTAGAGATAGAGATAGCGGTATTAGGTACAATGAGCAGTTCTTC. V usage is TRBV20-1 and J usage is TRBJ2-1, with a weak D call TRBD2 (6 bases). The CDR3 covers 17 residues. Germline lookup yields CDR1 DFQATT and CDR2 SNEGSKA (reference sequence). Trimming removed 0 bases from V and 4 bases from J, with 19 bases in between.

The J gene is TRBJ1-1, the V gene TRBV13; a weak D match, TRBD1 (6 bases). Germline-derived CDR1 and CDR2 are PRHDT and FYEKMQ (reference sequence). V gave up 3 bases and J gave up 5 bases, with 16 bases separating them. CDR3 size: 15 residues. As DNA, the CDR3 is TGTGCCAGCAGCTTTACGATCAGGGGAGGGACTGAAGCTTTCTTT. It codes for CASSFTIRGGTEAFF.

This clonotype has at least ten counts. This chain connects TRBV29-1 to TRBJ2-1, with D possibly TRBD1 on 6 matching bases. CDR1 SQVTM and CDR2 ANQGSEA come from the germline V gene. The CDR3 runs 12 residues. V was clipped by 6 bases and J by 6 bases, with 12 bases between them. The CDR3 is CSVQGVSNEQFF. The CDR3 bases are TGCAGCGTACAGGGAGTGAGCAATGAGCAGTTCTTC.